Listed below are T cell receptor beta chains from one sample, sequenced in a study of early T cells in non-severe SARS-CoV-2 infection. Each CDR3 protein is one row after TCRdb ran MiXCR on the 5' RACE reads. Among about 25,000 distinct CDR3 sequences listed, about 4% were seen once. The specimen was whole blood. These receptors were collected from an adult who was a healthcare worker with PCR-confirmed SARS-CoV-2 infection or an uninfected control (not recorded which). CDR3s include the opening cysteine and the closing phenylalanine or tryptophan. Fields, in order: J gene, V gene, CDR3 protein.

TRBJ2-5,TRBV10-3,CAISRDFQETQYF
TRBJ2-2,TRBV11-2,CASSLDSKTGELFF
TRBJ2-3,TRBV5-1,CASKREPKEDTQYF
TRBJ2-5,TRBV7-9,CASSFYLSGSVETQYF
TRBJ1-2,TRBV29-1,CSVVERGGYTF
TRBJ2-4,TRBV5-1,CASSLGNPVDIQYF
TRBJ2-1,TRBV6-2/TRBV6-3,CASSSGQVEFF
TRBJ2-1,TRBV29-1,CSVARSRAYNEQFF
TRBJ2-1,TRBV29-1,CSVDTSATYNEQFF
TRBJ2-4,TRBV21-1,CASSKVALIPGGAKNIQYF